This TCR beta chain was profiled in a study of CD8 T cells in ankylosing spondylitis. Study-wide results and caveats: In ankylosing spondylitis patients, matched synovial fluid reportedly showed significant enrichment of disease-linked clones. Apparently characteristic of ankylosing spondylitis blood was a TCR beta motif (about eight highly homologous variants).

The germline V gene encodes CDR1 SNHLY and CDR2 FYNNEI. The CDR3 extends over 17 amino acids. V lost 5 bases and J lost 2; bases outside the gene matches: 11. Quantitative barcoded 5'-RACE was used to prepare TCR beta libraries. TCRdb reanalysed the 5' RACE reads using MiXCR and keeps one entry per CDR3 protein. Among a few hundred thousand distinct CDR3 sequences listed, about 10% were seen once. On this clonotype itself: Its cognate antigen is unknown.

This chain joins TRBV2 and TRBJ2-7; TRBD2 agrees at 11 bases. This clonotype was sampled from a male donor with ankylosing spondylitis or in good health (not recorded which). The material sequenced was blood, either unsorted or a sorted T cell fraction (not recorded which). CDR3 region: CASSPAGGLADTYEQYF. The CDR3 region has the DNA TGTGCCAGCAGTCCCGCGGGGGGACTAGCGGACACCTACGAGCAGTACTTC.